This T cell receptor (beta chain) originates from a study of shared clonotypes between healthy human individuals. Study background: Each donor's CD8 memory used one plate, CD8 naive two, each CD4 subset three.

The assay was immunoSEQ multiplex PCR, and TCRdb's table has in-frame clones only and misses some. The repertoire consists of 1.4 million or so clones, with 97% to 99% occurring once and the leading ten covering about 0.35%. With respect to this clone: Antigen unknown.

After removal of 5 bases from V and 5 bases from J, the junction contained 3 bases not matched to a gene. The germline gives CDR1 MDHEN, CDR2 SYDVKM. This CDR3 has 14 residues. CD45RA+ naive and CD45RA-negative memory subsets were separated from CD4+ cells. General study results and limits: Tissue TCR repertoires likely differ from these blood-only repertoires.

The sample taken for sequencing was naive CD4+ T cells sorted from blood. The subset here: CD45RA+ positively selected. The genes are TRBV28 and TRBJ2-3; 11 nucleotides line up with TRBD1. The sequence came from a man younger than 45 in good health. CDR3 protein: CASSTGTGGDTQYF. CDR3 nucleotides: TGTGCCAGCAGTACCGGGACAGGGGGAGATACGCAGTATTTT.